What follows describes a single T cell receptor beta chain. Its antigen is unknown. These data belong to a study of T cell responses to AZD1222 COVID-19 vaccine. Overall study results and limits: Donors skewed white British and female; clonal diversity was possibly underestimated. Repertoire sampling happened only post peak T cell response. A rise in Spike-specific TCR breadth and depth followed two AZD1222 doses. Unmutated variant regions reportedly attract nearly half of all spike-specific TCRs.

This table comes from immunoSEQ multiplex PCR, and its TCRdb copy is limited to in-frame clones, with some not included. Here the sample spans more than 60,000 clones, roughly 84% being singletons. The origin of this receptor is an adult who received the AZD1222 COVID-19 vaccine. The sample was peripheral blood, taken 28 days after the second AZD1222 dose.

CDR3 amino acids: CASRRTGVSYGYTF. In DNA form, the CDR3 reads TGTGCCAGTAGGCGGACAGGGGTGAGCTATGGCTACACCTTC. This chain connects TRBV19 to TRBJ1-2; 9 positions agree with TRBD1. Trimming at V came to 6 bases and at J to 4 bases, leaving 6 bases not matched to a gene. Germline V gives CDR1 LNHDA, CDR2 SQIVND (reference sequence). CDR3 length: 14 amino acids.